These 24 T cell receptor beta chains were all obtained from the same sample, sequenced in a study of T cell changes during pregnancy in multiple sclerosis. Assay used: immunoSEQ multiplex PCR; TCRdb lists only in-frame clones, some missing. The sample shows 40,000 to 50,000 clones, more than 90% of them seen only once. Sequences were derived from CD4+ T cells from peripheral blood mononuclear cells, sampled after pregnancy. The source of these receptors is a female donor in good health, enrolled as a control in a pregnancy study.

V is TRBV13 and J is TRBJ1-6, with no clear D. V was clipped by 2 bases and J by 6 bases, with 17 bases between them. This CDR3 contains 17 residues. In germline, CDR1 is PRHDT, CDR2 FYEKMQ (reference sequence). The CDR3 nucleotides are TGTGCCAGCAGCTTACAGCGGATAGACGGTTTTAATTCACCCCTCCACTTT. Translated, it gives CASSLQRIDGFNSPLHF.

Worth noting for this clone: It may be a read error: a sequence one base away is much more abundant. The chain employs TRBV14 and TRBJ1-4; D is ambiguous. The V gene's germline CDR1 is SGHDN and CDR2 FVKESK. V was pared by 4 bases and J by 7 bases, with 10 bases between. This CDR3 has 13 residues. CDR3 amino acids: CASSLRLREKLFF. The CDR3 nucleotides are TGTGCCAGCAGCCTCAGGCTTCGTGAAAAACTGTTTTTT.

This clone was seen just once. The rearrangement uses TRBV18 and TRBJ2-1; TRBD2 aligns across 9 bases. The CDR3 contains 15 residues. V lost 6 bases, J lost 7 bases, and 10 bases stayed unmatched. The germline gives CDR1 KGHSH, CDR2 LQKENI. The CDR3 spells CASSPSSAGGNEQFF. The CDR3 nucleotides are TGTGCCAGCTCCCCCTCTTCAGCGGGGGGAAATGAGCAGTTCTTC.

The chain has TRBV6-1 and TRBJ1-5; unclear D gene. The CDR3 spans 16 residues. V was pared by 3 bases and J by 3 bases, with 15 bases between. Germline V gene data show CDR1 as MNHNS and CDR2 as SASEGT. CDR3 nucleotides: TGTGCCAGCAGTGAGCGGTCGGGGATCAACAATCAGCCCCAGCATTTT. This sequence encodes CASSERSGINNQPQHF.

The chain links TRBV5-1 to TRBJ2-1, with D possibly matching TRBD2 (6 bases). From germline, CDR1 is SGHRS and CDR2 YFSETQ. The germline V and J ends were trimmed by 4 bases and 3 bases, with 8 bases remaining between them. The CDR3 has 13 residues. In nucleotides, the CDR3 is TGCGCCAGCAGCCCGGGACTCTACAATGAGCAGTTCTTC. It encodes CASSPGLYNEQFF.

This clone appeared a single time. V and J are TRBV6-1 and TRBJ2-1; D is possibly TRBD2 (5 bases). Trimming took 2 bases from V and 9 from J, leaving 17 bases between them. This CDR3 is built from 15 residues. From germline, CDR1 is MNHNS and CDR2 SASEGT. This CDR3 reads CASSEIRYGIGEQFF. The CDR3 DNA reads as TGTGCCAGCAGTGAAATAAGATACGGGATAGGTGAGCAGTTCTTC.

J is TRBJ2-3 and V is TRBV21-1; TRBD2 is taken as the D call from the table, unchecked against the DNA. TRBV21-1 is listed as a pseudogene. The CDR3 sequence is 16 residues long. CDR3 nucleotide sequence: TGTGCCAGCAGCAAATCCAGCGGGAGTAAGACAGATACGCAGTATTTT. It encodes CASSKSSGSKTDTQYF.

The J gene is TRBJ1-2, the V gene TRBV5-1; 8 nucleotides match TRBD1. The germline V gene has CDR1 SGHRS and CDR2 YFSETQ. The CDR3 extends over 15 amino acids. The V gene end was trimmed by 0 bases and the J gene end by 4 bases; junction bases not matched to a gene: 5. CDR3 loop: CASSLAGQGVYGYTF. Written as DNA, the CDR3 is TGCGCCAGCAGCTTGGCAGGACAGGGAGTCTATGGCTACACCTTC.

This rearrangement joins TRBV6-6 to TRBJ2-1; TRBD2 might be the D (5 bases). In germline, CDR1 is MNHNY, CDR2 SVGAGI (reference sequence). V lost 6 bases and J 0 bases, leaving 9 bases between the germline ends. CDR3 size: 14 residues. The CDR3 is CASRLGSSYNEQFF. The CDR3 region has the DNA TGTGCCAGCAGACTAGGGAGCTCCTACAATGAGCAGTTCTTC.

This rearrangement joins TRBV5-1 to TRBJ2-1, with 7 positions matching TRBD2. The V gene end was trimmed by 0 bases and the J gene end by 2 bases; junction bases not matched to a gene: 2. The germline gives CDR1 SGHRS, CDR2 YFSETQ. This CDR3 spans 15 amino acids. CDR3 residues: CASSLGGSTYNEQFF. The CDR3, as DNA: TGCGCCAGCAGCTTGGGCGGGAGCACCTACAATGAGCAGTTCTTC.

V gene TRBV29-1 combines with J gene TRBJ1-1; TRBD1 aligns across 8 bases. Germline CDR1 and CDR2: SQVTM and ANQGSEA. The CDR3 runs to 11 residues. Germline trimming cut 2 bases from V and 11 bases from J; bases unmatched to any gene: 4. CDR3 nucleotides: TGCAGCGTTGAAAAGGACAGGGCGGCTTTCTTT. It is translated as CSVEKDRAAFF.

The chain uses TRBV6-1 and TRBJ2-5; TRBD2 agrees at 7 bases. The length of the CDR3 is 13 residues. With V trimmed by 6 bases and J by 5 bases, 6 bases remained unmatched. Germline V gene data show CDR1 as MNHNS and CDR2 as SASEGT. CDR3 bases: TGTGCCAGCAGGCTGACTAGCATGGAGACCCAGTACTTC. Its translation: CASRLTSMETQYF.

CDR3 DNA sequence: TGTGCCAGCAGCTTTTGGCGGGCGGGTGGCTACACCTTC. Translation: CASSFWRAGGYTF. The chain has TRBV5-4 and TRBJ1-2; no clear D gene. CDR1 and CDR2 (germline): SGHNT, YYREEE (reference sequence). This CDR3 region has 13 residues. The V end lost 2 bases, the J end lost 7 bases, and 12 bases lay between the germline ends.

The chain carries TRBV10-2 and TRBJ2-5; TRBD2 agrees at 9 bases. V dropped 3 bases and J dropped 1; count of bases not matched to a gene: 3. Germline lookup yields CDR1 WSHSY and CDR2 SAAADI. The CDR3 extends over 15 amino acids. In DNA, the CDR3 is TGCGCCAGCAGTGATAGCGGGAGCCTCCAAGAGACCCAGTACTTC. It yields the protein CASSDSGSLQETQYF.

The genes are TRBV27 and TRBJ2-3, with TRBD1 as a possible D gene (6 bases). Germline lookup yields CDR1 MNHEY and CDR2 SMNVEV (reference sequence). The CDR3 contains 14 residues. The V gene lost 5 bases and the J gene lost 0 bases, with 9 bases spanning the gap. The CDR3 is CASSGGASTDTQYF. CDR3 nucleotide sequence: TGTGCCAGCAGTGGGGGCGCCAGCACAGATACGCAGTATTTT.

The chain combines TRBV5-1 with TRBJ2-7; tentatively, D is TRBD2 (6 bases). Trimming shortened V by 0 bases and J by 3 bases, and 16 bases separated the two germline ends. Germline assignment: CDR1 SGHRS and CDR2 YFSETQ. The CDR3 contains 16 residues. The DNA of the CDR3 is TGCGCCAGCAGCTTGGGCGGAGGGTCCCCTGGCTACGAGCAGTACTTC. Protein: CASSLGGGSPGYEQYF. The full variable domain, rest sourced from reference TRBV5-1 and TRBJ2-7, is KAGVTQTPRYLIKTRGQQVTLSCSPISGHRSVSWYQQTPGQGLQFLFEYFSETQRNKGNFPGRFSGRQFSNSRSEMNVSTLELGDSALYLCASSLGGGSPGYEQYFGPGTRLTVT.

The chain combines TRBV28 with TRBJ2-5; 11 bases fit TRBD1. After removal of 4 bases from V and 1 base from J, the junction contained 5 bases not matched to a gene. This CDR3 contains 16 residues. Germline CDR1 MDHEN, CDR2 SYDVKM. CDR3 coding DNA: TGTGCCAGCAGTTCCCCCGGGACAGGGGGCCAAGAGACCCAGTACTTC. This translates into CASSSPGTGGQETQYF.

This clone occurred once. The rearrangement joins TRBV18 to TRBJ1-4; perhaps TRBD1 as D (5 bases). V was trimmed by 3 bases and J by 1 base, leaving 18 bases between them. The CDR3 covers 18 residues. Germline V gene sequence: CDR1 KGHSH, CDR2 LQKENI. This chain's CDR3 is CASSPTVSGGETNEKLFF. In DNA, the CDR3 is TGTGCCAGCTCACCTACCGTCTCTGGAGGGGAAACTAATGAAAAACTGTTTTTT.

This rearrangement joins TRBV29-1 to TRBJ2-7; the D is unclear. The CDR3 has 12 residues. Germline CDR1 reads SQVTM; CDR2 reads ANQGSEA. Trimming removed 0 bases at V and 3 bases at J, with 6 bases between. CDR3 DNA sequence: TGCAGCGTTGAAGACACAGTCTACGAGCAGTACTTC. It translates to CSVEDTVYEQYF.

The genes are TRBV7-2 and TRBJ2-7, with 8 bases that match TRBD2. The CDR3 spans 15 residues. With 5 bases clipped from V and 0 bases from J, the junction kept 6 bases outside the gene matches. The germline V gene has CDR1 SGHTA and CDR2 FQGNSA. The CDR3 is CASSASGSSSYEQYF. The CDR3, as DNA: TGTGCCAGCAGCGCTAGCGGGTCGAGCTCCTACGAGCAGTACTTC.

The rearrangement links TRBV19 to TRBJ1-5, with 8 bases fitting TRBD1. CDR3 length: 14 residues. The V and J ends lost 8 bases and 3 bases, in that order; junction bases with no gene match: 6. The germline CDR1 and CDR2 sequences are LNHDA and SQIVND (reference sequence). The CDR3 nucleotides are TGTGCCAGTGCCCGGACAGGGACCAATCAGCCCCAGCATTTT. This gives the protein CASARTGTNQPQHF.

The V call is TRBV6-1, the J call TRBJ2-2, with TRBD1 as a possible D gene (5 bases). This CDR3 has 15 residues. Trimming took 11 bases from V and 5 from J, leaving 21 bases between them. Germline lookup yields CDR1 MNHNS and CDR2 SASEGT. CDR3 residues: CAYRQQGRVTGELFF. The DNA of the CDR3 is TGTGCCTATCGCCAGCAGGGTCGGGTTACCGGGGAGCTGTTTTTT.

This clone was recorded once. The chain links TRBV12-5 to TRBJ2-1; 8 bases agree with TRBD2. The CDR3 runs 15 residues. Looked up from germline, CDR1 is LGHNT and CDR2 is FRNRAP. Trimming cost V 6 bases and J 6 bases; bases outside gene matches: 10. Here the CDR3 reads CASGNPGTRVNEQFF. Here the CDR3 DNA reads TGTGCTAGTGGGAATCCTGGGACTAGGGTCAATGAGCAGTTCTTC.

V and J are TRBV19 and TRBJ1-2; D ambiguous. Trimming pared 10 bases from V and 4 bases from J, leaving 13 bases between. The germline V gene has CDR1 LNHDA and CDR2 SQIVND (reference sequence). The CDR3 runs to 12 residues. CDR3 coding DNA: TGTGCCATTGGGAGTGAGGGCTATGGCTACACCTTC. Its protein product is CAIGSEGYGYTF. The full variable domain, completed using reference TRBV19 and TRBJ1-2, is DGGITQSPKYLFRKEGQNVTLSCEQNLNHDAMYWYRQDPGQGLRLIYYSQIVNDFQKGDIAEGYSVSREKKESFPLTVTSAQKNPTAFYLCAIGSEGYGYTFGSGTRLTVV.